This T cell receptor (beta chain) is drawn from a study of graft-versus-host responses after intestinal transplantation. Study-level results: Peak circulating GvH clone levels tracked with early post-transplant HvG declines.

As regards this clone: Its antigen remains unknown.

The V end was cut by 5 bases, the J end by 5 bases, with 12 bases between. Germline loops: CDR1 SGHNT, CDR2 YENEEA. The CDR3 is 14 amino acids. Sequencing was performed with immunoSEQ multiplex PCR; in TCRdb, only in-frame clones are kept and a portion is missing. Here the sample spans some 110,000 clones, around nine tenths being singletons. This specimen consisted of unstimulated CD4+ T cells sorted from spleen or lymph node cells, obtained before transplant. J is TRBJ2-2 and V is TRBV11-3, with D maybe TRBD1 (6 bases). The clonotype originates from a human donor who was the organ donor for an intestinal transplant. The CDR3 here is CASSRNRETGELFF. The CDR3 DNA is TGTGCCAGCAGCCGGAACAGGGAAACCGGGGAGCTGTTTTTT.